These T cell receptor beta chains were read from a single sample in a study of spatial heterogeneity in lung cancer. One entry per CDR3 protein, called by TCRdb with MiXCR from the 5' RACE reads. Among some 23,000 distinct CDR3 sequences listed, about 7.2% were seen once. This specimen consisted of PBMCs, obtained at surgery. These receptor sequences come from a male donor with early-stage non-small cell lung cancer. CDR3s include the opening cysteine and the closing phenylalanine or tryptophan. The order of the fields is D gene, J gene, V gene, clone size, CDR3 DNA, CDR3 protein. A D gene is named only where the DNA matches it firmly. Only some rows state a clone size, as once, few, many or a class for expanded clones.

TRBD1 TRBJ2-7 TRBV28 - TGTGCCAGCAGTTCCGGACAGGGTTCCGAGCAGTACTTC CASSSGQGSEQYF
- TRBJ1-1 TRBV10-3 few TGTGCCATCAGTGTTAAGGGGACTGAAGCTTTCTTT CAISVKGTEAFF
- TRBJ2-1 TRBV24-1 - TGTGCCACCAGTGATTTCCCTTTGGGGGAAAGGGAGAATGAGCAGTTCTTC CATSDFPLGERENEQFF
- TRBJ1-6 TRBV5-5 few TGTGCCAGCAGCGTGTCCCACAGAGACTCACATAATTCACCCCTCCACTTT CASSVSHRDSHNSPLHF
TRBD2 TRBJ2-3 TRBV4-2 - TGTGCCAGCAGCCAAGAGGTAGCGGGGCCTTATACGCAGTATTTT CASSQEVAGPYTQYF
- TRBJ1-1 TRBV28 many TGTGCCAGCAGTTTAAGGCTTATGAACACTGAAGCTTTCTTT CASSLRLMNTEAFF
TRBD1 TRBJ1-4 TRBV5-1 few TGCGCCAGCAGCTTCAAAACAGGGGGCGGTGAAAAACTGTTTTTT CASSFKTGGGEKLFF
TRBD2 TRBJ2-3 TRBV5-4 many TGTGCCAGCAGCTTGGATCCGCGGGGGGGATTACTAGATACGCAGTATTTT CASSLDPRGGLLDTQYF
- TRBJ2-7 TRBV28 many TGTGCCAGCAAGGGGGGCGGGCTGGGGCAGTACTTC CASKGGGLGQYF
- TRBJ1-1 TRBV7-2 - TGTGCCAGCAGCCGGAGGAGGACTGAAGCTTTCTTT CASSRRRTEAFF
- TRBJ1-5 TRBV19 many TGTGCCAGTAGTTCGGACCTCAATCAGCCCCAGCATTTT CASSSDLNQPQHF
- TRBJ1-4 TRBV3-1 few TGTGCCAGCACCCTTGGCGCAACTAATGAAAAACTGTTTTTT CASTLGATNEKLFF
- TRBJ1-5 TRBV6-2/TRBV6-3 few TGTGCCAGCAGTTTTGGGTATAGCAATCAGCCCCAGCATTTT CASSFGYSNQPQHF
- TRBJ2-5 TRBV4-3 - TGCGCCAGCAGCCAAGATTTTGGGGAGACCCAGTACTTC CASSQDFGETQYF
- TRBJ1-6 TRBV19 many TGTGCCAGTACGGTAGCAGGAGGTGTTGATAATTCACCCCTCCACTTT CASTVAGGVDNSPLHF
TRBD2 TRBJ2-3 TRBV12-3/TRBV12-4 many TGTGCCAGCAGTCCCCGGACTAGCGGGGGCACAGATACGCAGTATTTT CASSPRTSGGTDTQYF
TRBD2 TRBJ2-1 TRBV7-6 many TGTGCCAGCAGCTCGAACCCTAGCGGGAGTCTTGACAATGAGCAGTTCTTC CASSSNPSGSLDNEQFF
- TRBJ2-2 TRBV20-1 few TGCAGTGCTAGAGATCAACTCGGGGAGCTGTTTTTT CSARDQLGELFF
- TRBJ2-7 TRBV10-3 many TGTGCCATCAGTGGGACAGAGAGCTACGAGCAGTACTTC CAISGTESYEQYF
- TRBJ2-2 TRBV28 few TGTGCCAGCACCCCCCCCTCCGGGACCGGGGAGCTGTTTTTT CASTPPSGTGELFF
- TRBJ2-5 TRBV5-1 - TGCGCCAGCACTTGGTCAGACTACCAAGAGACCCAGTACTTC CASTWSDYQETQYF
TRBD2 TRBJ2-1 TRBV18 many TGTGCCAGCTCACCATGGGGAGCGGGGGACAATGAGCAGTTCTTC CASSPWGAGDNEQFF
TRBD1 TRBJ2-3 TRBV5-1 - TGCGCCAGCAGCTTGGCTCTCTACGGACAGGGACGGACAGATACGCAGTATTTT CASSLALYGQGRTDTQYF
- TRBJ2-6 TRBV20-1 many TGCAGTGCTACGGTTGTTGGGGCCAACGTCCTGACTTTC CSATVVGANVLTF